The clone carrying this T cell receptor beta chain rates as large (0.1 to 1%). Its matching antigen is unknown. Its ends do not fully match the called genes, so a read error is possible. Read data end 3 residues before the CDR3 end; the end is taken from the germline J gene. The data belong to a study of T cell clonality in common variable immunodeficiency. Points from the study as a whole: Reportedly, TCR beta sequences from common variable immunodeficiency showed fewer deletions and N-nucleotide insertions.

Using immunoSEQ multiplex PCR, the repertoire was profiled, and TCRdb retains in-frame clones only, with some absent. The table lists roughly 1,500 clones, with no singletons. Germline V gene sequence: CDR1 LGHNA, CDR2 YNFKEQ. The CDR3 length is 12 residues. The receptor was isolated from a human donor with common variable immunodeficiency. The rearrangement links TRBV4-2 to TRBJ1-1, with D maybe TRBD1 (5 bases). The sample comprised peripheral blood mononuclear cells. CDR3 DNA (partial): TGCGCCAGCAGGGCAAATACCCTTGAA. It yields the protein CASRANTLE. Given in full, the CDR3 is CASRANTLEAFF.